One and the same sample provided the 18 T cell receptor beta chains below, sequenced in a study of T cell changes during pregnancy in multiple sclerosis. Libraries were prepared by immunoSEQ multiplex PCR; TCRdb keeps only in-frame clonotypes and omits some of them. Of about 70,000 clones in the sample, about 92% were seen once. Sequencing used peripheral blood, obtained in the third trimester of pregnancy. Receptors originate from a female donor with multiple sclerosis, enrolled in a pregnancy study.

This chain joins TRBV28 and TRBJ2-1, with 7 positions matching TRBD1. The V segment lost 5 bases and the J segment 7 bases; nucleotides outside the gene matches: 8. The CDR3 is made up of 14 amino acids. Germline V gene lookup returns CDR1 MDHEN and CDR2 SYDVKM. Written as DNA, the CDR3 is TGTGCCAGCAGTATCCGGACGACAGGGAATGAGCAGTTCTTC. The encoded protein is CASSIRTTGNEQFF.

V gene TRBV5-1 combines with J gene TRBJ2-7, with 14 bases aligning to TRBD2. Losses at the gene ends were 4 bases for V and 4 bases for J; bases not matched to a gene: 4. CDR1 is SGHRS and CDR2 is YFSETQ in the germline V gene. The CDR3 spans 15 residues. The CDR3 sequence is CASSETSGREYEQYF. In DNA form, the CDR3 reads TGCGCCAGCAGCGAGACTAGCGGGAGGGAGTACGAGCAGTACTTC.

This clone was seen once. CDR3 region: CASSPTYGLAGVEASTDTQYF. The CDR3 region has the DNA TGCGCCAGCAGTCCAACCTATGGACTAGCGGGTGTCGAAGCTAGCACAGATACGCAGTATTTT. The chain combines TRBV10-1 with TRBJ2-3; 11 nucleotides line up with TRBD2. The CDR3 runs to 21 residues. After removal of 5 bases from V and 0 bases from J, the junction contained 19 bases not matched to a gene. Germline lookup yields CDR1 WNHNN and CDR2 SYGVQD (reference sequence).

The chain is built from TRBV4-1 and TRBJ2-7, with TRBD1 matching 9 bases. The V and J ends lost 0 bases and 4 bases, in that order; junction bases with no gene match: 4. Germline assignment: CDR1 MGHRA and CDR2 YSYEKL. The CDR3 is 15 amino acids. The CDR3 nucleotides are TGCGCCAGCAGCCAAGAATGGGACAGGGTTTACGAGCAGTACTTC. Its protein is CASSQEWDRVYEQYF.

The rearrangement uses TRBV5-6 and TRBJ1-2; weak D call: TRBD1 (5 bases). The germline gives CDR1 SGHDT, CDR2 YYEEEE. This CDR3 contains 16 residues. V lost 0 bases to trimming and J lost 1 base, with 13 bases between them. CDR3 DNA: TGTGCCAGCAGCTTGGAAGGGAGGGGCGTTAACTATGGCTACACCTTC. It translates to CASSLEGRGVNYGYTF. The whole variable domain, remainder taken from reference TRBV5-6 and TRBJ1-2, is DAGVTQSPTHLIKTRGQQVTLRCSPKSGHDTVSWYQQALGQGPQFIFQYYEEEERQRGNFPDRFSGHQFPNYSSELNVNALLLGDSALYLCASSLEGRGVNYGYTFGSGTRLTVV.

The chain links TRBV19 to TRBJ1-1; D remains unclear. Per the germline V gene, CDR1 is LNHDA and CDR2 is SQIVND (reference sequence). Trimming took off 10 bases at V and 2 bases at J, with 14 bases between the two ends. The length of the CDR3 is 13 residues. CDR3 sequence (DNA): TGTGCCACCTTGGACGGGGATAACACTGAAGCTTTCTTT. Translating it yields CATLDGDNTEAFF.

This clone was picked up one time. The chain couples TRBV5-4 to TRBJ2-7; 7 bases are a match to TRBD1. Germline V CDR1 and CDR2: SGHNT, YYREEE (reference sequence). This CDR3 is 15 amino acids long. V trimming: 3 bases; J trimming: 3 bases; junction bases outside the gene matches: 9. The CDR3 bases are TGTGCCAGCAGCTCCCCGGGACAGCTAAACTACGAGCAGTACTTC. Encoded protein: CASSSPGQLNYEQYF.

This clone has a handful of counts. V is TRBV2 and J is TRBJ1-5; D gene ambiguous. The germline CDR1 and CDR2 sequences are SNHLY and FYNNEI. V lost 6 bases to trimming and J lost 7 bases, with 13 bases between them. The CDR3 contains 13 residues. This CDR3 is CASRFGLPQPQHF. The CDR3 DNA is TGTGCCAGCAGGTTCGGACTCCCCCAGCCCCAGCATTTT.

This chain links TRBV19 with TRBJ2-2; 7 nucleotides match TRBD2. CDR3 length: 13 residues. The junction had 6 bases not matched to a gene; V was cut back by 7 bases and J by 7 bases. Germline values: CDR1 LNHDA, CDR2 SQIVND (reference sequence). CDR3 loop: CASNAWEGGELFF. In DNA form, the CDR3 reads TGTGCCAGTAATGCGTGGGAGGGCGGGGAGCTGTTTTTT.

V gene TRBV5-1 combines with J gene TRBJ1-3; 9 nucleotides agree with TRBD1. V lost 4 bases and J lost 4; bases outside the gene matches: 3. CDR3 size: 14 residues. CDR1 is SGHRS, CDR2 YFSETQ, per germline. CDR3 amino acids: CASSGQGYGNTIYF. CDR3 coding DNA: TGCGCCAGCAGCGGACAGGGGTACGGAAACACCATATATTTT.

The V and J genes are TRBV5-1 and TRBJ2-7; 11 bases are shared with TRBD2. J lost 5 bases, V lost 4 bases, and 11 bases had no gene match. CDR1 is SGHRS, CDR2 YFSETQ, per germline. The CDR3 covers 16 residues. The CDR3 DNA is TGCGCCAGCAGCACCAGACTAGCGGGGCCTACTGACGAGCAGTACTTC. Its protein product is CASSTRLAGPTDEQYF.

V and J are TRBV7-9 and TRBJ2-3; 7 nucleotides match TRBD1. Losses at the gene ends were 5 bases for V and 3 bases for J; bases not matched to a gene: 8. The CDR3 is made up of 15 amino acids. Germline assignment: CDR1 SEHNR and CDR2 FQNEAQ (reference sequence). The CDR3 loop is CASSIQGDRTDTQYF. CDR3 nucleotide sequence: TGTGCCAGCAGCATCCAGGGGGATAGGACAGATACGCAGTATTTT.

The V call is TRBV6-1, the J call TRBJ1-1; 7 nucleotides align to TRBD1. Germline loops: CDR1 MNHNS, CDR2 SASEGT. Trimming cost V 8 bases and J 10 bases; bases outside gene matches: 7. CDR3 length equals 11 residues. The CDR3 DNA reads as TGTGCCAGCCTAGGGGGCAATGTAGCTTTCTTT. This sequence encodes CASLGGNVAFF.

This chain connects TRBV5-1 to TRBJ2-7; 7 positions match TRBD1. This CDR3 region has 13 residues. The ends lost 3 bases at V and 6 bases at J; junction bases unmatched: 6. Per germline, CDR1 SGHRS and CDR2 YFSETQ. Written as DNA, the CDR3 is TGCGCCAGCAGCTGGGACAGTCCGTTCGAGCAGTACTTC. Protein product: CASSWDSPFEQYF.

The V call is TRBV29-1, the J call TRBJ1-1; 7 nucleotides agree with TRBD1. From germline, CDR1 is SQVTM and CDR2 ANQGSEA. The CDR3 runs to 13 residues. Trimming took 1 base from V and 3 from J; bases not matched to a gene: 2. The CDR3: CSVEAGTDTEAFF. The CDR3 DNA is TGCAGCGTTGAAGCTGGGACAGACACTGAAGCTTTCTTT.

This chain connects TRBV6-1 to TRBJ2-1, with D unclear. Germline V gives CDR1 MNHNS, CDR2 SASEGT. This CDR3 has 12 residues. V gave up 6 bases and J gave up 3 bases, with 6 bases separating them. CDR3 DNA sequence: TGTGCCAGCAGCAGGAACTACAATGAGCAGTTCTTC. It translates to CASSRNYNEQFF.

This clone was recorded a few times. The chain employs TRBV6-4 and TRBJ2-3; 10 nucleotides line up with TRBD2. The CDR3 is 14 amino acids. The V and J ends lost 3 bases and 4 bases, in that order; junction bases with no gene match: 1. Germline-derived CDR1 and CDR2 are MRHNA and SNTAGT. CDR3 nucleotide sequence: TGTGCCAGCAGTGAGCTAGCGGGAGCAGATACGCAGTATTTT. Amino acid sequence: CASSELAGADTQYF.

The chain couples TRBV10-3 to TRBJ2-7; possible D gene TRBD1, 6 bases. CDR3 length: 13 amino acids. The V gene's germline CDR1 is ENHRY and CDR2 SYGVKD. V lost 7 bases and J lost 1, with 11 bases in between. The CDR3 nucleotides are TGTGCCATCACGTCTGACAGGTCCTACGAGCAGTACTTC. Translated: CAITSDRSYEQYF.